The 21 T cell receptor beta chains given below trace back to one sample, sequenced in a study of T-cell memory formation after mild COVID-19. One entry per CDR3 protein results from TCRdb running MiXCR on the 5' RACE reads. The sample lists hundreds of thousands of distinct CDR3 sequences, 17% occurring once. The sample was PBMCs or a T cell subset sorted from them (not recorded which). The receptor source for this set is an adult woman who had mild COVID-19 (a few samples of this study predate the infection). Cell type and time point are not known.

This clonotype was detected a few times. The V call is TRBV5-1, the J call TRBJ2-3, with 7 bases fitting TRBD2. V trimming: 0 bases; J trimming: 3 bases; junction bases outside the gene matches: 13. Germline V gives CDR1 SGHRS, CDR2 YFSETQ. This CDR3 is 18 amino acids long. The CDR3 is CASSLVAPAGRYTDTQYF. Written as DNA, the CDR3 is TGCGCCAGCAGCTTGGTTGCTCCAGCGGGAAGGTATACAGATACGCAGTATTTT.

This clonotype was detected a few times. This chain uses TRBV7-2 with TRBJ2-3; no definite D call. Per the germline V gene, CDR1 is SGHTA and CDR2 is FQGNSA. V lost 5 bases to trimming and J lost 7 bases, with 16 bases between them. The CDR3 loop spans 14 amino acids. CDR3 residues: CASSPRLAFNTQYF. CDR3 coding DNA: TGTGCCAGCAGCCCTCGATTAGCCTTCAATACGCAGTATTTT.

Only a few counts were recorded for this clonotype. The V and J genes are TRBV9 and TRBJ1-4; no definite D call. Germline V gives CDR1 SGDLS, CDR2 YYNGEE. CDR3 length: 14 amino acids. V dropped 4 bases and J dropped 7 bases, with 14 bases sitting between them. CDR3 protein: CASSRPGVGEKLFF. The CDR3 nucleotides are TGTGCCAGCAGCCGCCCGGGTGTGGGTGAAAAACTGTTTTTT. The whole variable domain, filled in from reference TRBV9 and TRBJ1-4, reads DSGVTQTPKHLITATGQRVTLRCSPRSGDLSVYWYQQSLDQGLQFLIQYYNGEERAKGNILERFSAQQFPDLHSELNLSSLELGDSALYFCASSRPGVGEKLFFGSGTQLSVL.

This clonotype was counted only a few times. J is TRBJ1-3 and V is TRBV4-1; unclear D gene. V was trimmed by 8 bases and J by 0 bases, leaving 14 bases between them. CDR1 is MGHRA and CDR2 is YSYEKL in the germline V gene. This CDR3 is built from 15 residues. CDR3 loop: CASRDEPGSGNTIYF. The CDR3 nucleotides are TGCGCCAGCCGCGATGAGCCTGGCTCTGGAAACACCATATATTTT.

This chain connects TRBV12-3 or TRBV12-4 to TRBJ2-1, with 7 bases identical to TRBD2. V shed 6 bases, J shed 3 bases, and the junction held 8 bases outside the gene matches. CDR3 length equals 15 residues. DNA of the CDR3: TGTGCCAGCAGCTATACCCGGGACTACTACAATGAGCAGTTCTTC. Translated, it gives CASSYTRDYYNEQFF.

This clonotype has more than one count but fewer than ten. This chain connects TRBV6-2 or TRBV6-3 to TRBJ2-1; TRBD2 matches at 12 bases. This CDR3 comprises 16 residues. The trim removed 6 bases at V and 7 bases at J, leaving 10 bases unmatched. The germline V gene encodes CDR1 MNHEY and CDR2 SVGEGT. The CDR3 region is CASRVASGRAWNEQFF. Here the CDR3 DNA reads TGTGCCAGCAGAGTGGCTAGCGGGAGGGCCTGGAATGAGCAGTTCTTC.

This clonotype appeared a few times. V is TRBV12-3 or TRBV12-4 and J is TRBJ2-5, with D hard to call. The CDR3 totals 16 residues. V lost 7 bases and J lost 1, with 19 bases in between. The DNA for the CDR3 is TGTGCCAGCACCCCCGGTCGTCCCATAGGCCAAGAGACCCAGTACTTC. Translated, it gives CASTPGRPIGQETQYF.

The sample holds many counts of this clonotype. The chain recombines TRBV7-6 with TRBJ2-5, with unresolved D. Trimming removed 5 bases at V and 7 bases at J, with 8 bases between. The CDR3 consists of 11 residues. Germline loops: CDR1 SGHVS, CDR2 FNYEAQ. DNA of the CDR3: TGTGCCAGCAGCGTAGGCGGGACCCAGTACTTC. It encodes CASSVGGTQYF.

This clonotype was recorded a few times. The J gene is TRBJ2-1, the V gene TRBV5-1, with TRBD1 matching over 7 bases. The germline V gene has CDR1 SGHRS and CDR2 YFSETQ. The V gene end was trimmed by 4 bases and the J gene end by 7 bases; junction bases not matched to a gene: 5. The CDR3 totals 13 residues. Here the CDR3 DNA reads TGCGCCAGCAGCACGACGGGACAGAATGAGCAGTTCTTC. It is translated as CASSTTGQNEQFF.

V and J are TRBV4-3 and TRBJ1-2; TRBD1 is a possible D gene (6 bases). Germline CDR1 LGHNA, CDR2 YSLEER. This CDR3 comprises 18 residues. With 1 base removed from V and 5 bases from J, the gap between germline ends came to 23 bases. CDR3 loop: CASSQAYMRQEAPYGYTF. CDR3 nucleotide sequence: TGCGCCAGCAGCCAAGCCTATATGAGACAGGAAGCTCCTTATGGCTACACCTTC.

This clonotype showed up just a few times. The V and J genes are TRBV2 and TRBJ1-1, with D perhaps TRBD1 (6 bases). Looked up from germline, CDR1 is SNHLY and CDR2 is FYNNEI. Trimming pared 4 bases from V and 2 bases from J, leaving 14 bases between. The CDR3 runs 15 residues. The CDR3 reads CASSGRGGLNTEAFF. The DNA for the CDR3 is TGTGCCAGCAGTGGGCGGGGGGGGCTCAACACTGAAGCTTTCTTT.

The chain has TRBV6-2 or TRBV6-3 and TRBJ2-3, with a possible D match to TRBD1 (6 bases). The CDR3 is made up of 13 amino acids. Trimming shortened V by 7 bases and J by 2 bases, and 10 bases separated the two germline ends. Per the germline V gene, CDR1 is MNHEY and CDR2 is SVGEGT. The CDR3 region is CASIHRDTDTQYF. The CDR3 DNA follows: TGTGCCAGCATCCACAGGGACACAGATACGCAGTATTTT.

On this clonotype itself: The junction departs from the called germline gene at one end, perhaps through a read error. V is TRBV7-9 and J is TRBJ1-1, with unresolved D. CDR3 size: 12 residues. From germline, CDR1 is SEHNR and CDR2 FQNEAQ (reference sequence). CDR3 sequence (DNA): TGTGCCAGCAGCTTAGTGTCTATGGCCATTCGTTTT. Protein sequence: CASSLVSMAIRF.

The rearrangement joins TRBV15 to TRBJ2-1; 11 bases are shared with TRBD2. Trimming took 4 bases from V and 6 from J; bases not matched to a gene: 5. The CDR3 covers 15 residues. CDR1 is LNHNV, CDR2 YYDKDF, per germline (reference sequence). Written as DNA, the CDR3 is TGTGCCACCAGCATAGCGGGAGGGCATAGCAATGAGCAGTTCTTC. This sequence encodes CATSIAGGHSNEQFF.

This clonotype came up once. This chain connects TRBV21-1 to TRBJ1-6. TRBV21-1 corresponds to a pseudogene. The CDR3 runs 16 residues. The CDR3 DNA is TGTGCCAGCAGCACCCGAGAGAGCTCCTATAATTCACCCCTCCACTTT. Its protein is CASSTRESSYNSPLHF.

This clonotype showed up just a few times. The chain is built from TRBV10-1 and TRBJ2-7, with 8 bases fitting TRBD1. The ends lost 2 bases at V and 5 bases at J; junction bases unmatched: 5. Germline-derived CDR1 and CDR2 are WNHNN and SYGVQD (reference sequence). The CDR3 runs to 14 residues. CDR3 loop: CASSEQTGADEQYF. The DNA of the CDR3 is TGCGCCAGCAGTGAGCAGACAGGGGCCGACGAGCAGTACTTC.

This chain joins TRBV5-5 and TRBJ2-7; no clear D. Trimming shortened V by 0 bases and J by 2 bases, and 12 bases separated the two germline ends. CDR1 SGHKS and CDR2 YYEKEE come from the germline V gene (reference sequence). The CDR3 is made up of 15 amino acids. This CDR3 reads CASSLGSRAPYEQYF. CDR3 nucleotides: TGTGCCAGCAGCTTGGGCTCCCGGGCCCCCTACGAGCAGTACTTC.

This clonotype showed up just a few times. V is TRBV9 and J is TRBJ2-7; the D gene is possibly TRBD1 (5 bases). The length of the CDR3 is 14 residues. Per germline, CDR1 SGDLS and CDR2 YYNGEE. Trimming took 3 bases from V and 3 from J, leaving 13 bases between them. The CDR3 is CASSGGRRGYEQYF. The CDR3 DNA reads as TGTGCCAGCAGCGGGGGCAGAAGGGGCTACGAGCAGTACTTC.

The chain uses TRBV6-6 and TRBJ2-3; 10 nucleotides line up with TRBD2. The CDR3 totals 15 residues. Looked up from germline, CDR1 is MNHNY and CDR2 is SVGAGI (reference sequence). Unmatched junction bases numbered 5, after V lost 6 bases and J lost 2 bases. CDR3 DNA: TGTGCCAGCAGCCCAGCGGGGGGGGACACAGATACGCAGTATTTT. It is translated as CASSPAGGDTDTQYF.

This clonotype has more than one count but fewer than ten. As DNA, the CDR3 is TGTGCCAGCAGTTTCTTTTGGGACAGGGGGGGTTTTGTCTATGGCTACACCTTC. Its translation is CASSFFWDRGGFVYGYTF. V gene TRBV12-3 or TRBV12-4 combines with J gene TRBJ1-2; TRBD1 aligns across 11 bases. The CDR3 has 18 residues. Trimming at V came to 3 bases and at J to 4 bases, leaving 13 bases not matched to a gene.

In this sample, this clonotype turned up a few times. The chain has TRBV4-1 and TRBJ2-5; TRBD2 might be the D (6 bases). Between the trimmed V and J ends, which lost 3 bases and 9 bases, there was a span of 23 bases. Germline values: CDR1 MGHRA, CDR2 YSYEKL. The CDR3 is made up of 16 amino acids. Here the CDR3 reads CASSQREDRGTRPQYF. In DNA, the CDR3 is TGCGCCAGCAGCCAGAGGGAAGATCGTGGGACTCGCCCCCAGTACTTC.